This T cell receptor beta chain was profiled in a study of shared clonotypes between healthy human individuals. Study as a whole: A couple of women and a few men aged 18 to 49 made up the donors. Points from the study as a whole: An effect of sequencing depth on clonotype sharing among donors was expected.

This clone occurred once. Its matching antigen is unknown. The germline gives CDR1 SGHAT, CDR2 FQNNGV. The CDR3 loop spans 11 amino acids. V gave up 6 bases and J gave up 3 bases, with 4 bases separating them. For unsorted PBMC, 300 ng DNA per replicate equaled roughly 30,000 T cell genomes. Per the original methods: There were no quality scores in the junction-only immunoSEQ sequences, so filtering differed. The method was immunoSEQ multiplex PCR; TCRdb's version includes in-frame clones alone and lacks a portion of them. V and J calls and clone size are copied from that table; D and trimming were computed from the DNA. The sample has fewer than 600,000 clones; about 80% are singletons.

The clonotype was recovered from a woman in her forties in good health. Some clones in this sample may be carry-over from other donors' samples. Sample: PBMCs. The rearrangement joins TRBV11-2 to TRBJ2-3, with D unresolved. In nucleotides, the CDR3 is TGTGCCAGCAGAAAGACAGATACGCAGTATTTT. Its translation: CASRKTDTQYF.